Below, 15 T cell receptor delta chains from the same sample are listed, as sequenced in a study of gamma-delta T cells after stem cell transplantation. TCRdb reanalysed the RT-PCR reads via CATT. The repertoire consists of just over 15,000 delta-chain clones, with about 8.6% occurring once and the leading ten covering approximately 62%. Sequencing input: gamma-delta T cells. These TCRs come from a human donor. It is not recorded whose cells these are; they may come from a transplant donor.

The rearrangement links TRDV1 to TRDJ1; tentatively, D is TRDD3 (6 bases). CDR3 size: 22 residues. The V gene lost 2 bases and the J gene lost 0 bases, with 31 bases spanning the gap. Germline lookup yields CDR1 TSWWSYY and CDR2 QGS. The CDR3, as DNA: TGTGCTCTTGGGGAAATACTTTACAGAAGGTGGGATAGGGCCCTTTACACCGATAAACTCATCTTT. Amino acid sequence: CALGEILYRRWDRALYTDKLIF.

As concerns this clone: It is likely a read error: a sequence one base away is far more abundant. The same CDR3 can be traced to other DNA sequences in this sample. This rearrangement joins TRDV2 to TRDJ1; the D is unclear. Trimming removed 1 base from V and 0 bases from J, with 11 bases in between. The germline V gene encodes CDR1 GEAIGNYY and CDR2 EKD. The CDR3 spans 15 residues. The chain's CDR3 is CACDTVGLYTDKLIF. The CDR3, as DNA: TGTGCCTGTGACACTGTGGGCCTCTACACCGATAAACTCATCTTT.

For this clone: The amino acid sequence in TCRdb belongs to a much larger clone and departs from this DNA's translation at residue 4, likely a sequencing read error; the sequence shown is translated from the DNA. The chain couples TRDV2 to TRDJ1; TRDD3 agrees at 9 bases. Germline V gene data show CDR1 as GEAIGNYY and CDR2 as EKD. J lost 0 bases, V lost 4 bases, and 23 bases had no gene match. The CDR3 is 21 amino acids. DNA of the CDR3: TGTGCCTGTGAGACCGTTCAAAAAAGTCTGGGGGATGAAACGTACACCGATAAACTCATCTTT. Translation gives CACETVQKSLGDETYTDKLIF.

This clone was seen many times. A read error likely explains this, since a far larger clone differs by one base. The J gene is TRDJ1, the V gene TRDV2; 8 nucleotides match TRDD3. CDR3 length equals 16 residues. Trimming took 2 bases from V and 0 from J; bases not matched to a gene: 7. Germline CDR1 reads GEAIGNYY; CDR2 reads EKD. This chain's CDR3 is CACDILGDRYTDKLIF. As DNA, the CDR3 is TGTGCCTGTGACATTTTGGGGGATCGTTACACCGATAAACTCATCTTT.

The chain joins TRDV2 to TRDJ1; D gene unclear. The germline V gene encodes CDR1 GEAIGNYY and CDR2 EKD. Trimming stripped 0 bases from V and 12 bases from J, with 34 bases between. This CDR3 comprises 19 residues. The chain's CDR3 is CACDTVLVLVYLGTYNIIF. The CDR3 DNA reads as TGTGCCTGTGACACCGTCCTCGTCCTGGTGTATCTCGGCACCTATAACATCATCTTT.

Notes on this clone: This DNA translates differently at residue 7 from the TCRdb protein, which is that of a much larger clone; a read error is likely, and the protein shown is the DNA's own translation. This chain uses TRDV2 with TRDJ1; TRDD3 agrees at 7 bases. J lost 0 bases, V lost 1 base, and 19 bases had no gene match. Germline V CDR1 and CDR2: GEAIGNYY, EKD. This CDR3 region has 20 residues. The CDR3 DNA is TGTGCCTGTGACACTCTACTTTCTAGGGCTGGGGGCTCGTACACCGATAAACTCATCTTT. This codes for CACDTLLSRAGGSYTDKLIF.

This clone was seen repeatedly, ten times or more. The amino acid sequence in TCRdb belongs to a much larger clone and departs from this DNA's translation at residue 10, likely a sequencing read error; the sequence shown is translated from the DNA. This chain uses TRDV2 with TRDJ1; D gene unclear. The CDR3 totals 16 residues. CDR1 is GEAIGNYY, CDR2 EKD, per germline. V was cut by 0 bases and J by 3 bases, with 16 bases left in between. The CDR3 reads CACDTVPRAMADKLIF. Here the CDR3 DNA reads TGTGCCTGTGACACCGTCCCCAGGGCTATGGCCGATAAACTCATCTTT.

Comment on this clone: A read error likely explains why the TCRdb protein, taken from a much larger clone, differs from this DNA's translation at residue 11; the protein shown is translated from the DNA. DNA for the CDR3: TGTGCCTGTGACACCGTTGAGAGGACTGGGGTTACGTACACCGATAAACTCATCTTT. Protein: CACDTVERTGVTYTDKLIF. The chain combines TRDV2 with TRDJ1; 7 bases map to TRDD3. The ends lost 0 bases at V and 0 bases at J; junction bases unmatched: 15. Germline V gene lookup returns CDR1 GEAIGNYY and CDR2 EKD. This CDR3 spans 19 amino acids.

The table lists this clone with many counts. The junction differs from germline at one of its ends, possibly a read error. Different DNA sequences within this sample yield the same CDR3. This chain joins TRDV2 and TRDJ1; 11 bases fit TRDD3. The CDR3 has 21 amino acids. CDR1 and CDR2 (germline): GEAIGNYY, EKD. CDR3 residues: CACDTVPGGYNLTSYTAKLIF. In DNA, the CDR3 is TGTGCCTGTGACACCGTCCCTGGGGGATACAACTTGACTTCGTACACCGCTAAACTCATCTTT.

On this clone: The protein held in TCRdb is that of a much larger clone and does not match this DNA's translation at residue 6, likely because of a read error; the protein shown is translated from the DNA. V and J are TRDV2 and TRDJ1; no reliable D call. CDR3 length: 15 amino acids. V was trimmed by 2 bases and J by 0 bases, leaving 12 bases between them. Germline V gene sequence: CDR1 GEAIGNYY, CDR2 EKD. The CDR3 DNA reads TGTGCCTGTGACAAGATGGGAGTATACACCGATAAACTCATCTTT. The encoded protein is CACDKMGVYTDKLIF.

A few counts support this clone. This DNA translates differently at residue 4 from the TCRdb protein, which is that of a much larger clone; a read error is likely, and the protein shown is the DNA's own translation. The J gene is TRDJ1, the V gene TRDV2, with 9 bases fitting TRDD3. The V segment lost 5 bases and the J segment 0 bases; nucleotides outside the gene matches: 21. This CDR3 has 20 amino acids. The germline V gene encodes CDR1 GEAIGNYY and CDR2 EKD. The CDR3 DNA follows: TGTGCCTGTGGCACGATGAATTTACTGGGGGACCCGACGTACACCGATAAACTCATCTTT. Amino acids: CACGTMNLLGDPTYTDKLIF.

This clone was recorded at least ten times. The CDR3 reads CACDKSYIRGDSVTDKLIF. In nucleotides, the CDR3 is TGTGCCTGTGACAAGAGCTACATACGGGGGGATTCGGTGACCGATAAACTCATCTTT. The rearrangement links TRDV2 to TRDJ1; TRDD3 matches 7 bases. The length of the CDR3 is 19 residues. V lost 2 bases, J lost 2 bases, and 19 bases stayed unmatched. The germline gives CDR1 GEAIGNYY, CDR2 EKD.

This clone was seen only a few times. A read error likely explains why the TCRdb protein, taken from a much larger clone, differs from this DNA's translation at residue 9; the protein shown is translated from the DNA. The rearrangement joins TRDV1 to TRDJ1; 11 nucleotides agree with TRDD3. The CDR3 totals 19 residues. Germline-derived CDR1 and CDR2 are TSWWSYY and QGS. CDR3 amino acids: CAIGEREPLDWGIKDKLIF. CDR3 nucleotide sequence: TGTGCTATTGGGGAAAGAGAGCCCCTCGACTGGGGGATAAAGGATAAACTCATCTTT.

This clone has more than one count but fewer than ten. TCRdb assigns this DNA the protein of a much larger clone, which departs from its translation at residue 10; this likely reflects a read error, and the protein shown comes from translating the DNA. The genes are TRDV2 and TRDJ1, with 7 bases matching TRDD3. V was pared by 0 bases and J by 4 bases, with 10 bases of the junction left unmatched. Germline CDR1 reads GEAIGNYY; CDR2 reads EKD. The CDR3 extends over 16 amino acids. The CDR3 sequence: CACDTVGDSVGDKLIF. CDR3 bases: TGTGCCTGTGACACCGTAGGGGATAGTGTGGGCGATAAACTCATCTTT.

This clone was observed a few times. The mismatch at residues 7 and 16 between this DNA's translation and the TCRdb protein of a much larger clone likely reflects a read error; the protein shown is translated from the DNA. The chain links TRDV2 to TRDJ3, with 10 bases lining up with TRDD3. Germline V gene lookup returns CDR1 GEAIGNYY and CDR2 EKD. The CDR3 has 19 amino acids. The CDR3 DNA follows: TGTGCCTGTGACACCGGTTGGGGGGATACGTCCTGGGACACCCGACATATGTTTTTC. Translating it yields CACDTGWGDTSWDTRHMFF.